The rows below give T cell receptor beta chains drawn from one sample of a study of blood T cell repertoires in COVID-19. TCRdb's table, derived via immunoSEQ multiplex PCR, lists solely in-frame clones and lacks some. Among 250,000 to 350,000 clones listed, 86% were seen once. Sequenced material: peripheral blood. These receptor sequences come from a woman in her forties or fifties with acute or convalescent COVID-19. Each CDR3 is given without its conserved first and last residue.

len: 10; v_gene: TRBV7-2; j_gene: TRBJ2-3; CDR3aa: ASSGRGDTQY
len: 9; v_gene: TRBV24-1; j_gene: TRBJ2-7; CDR3aa: ARSGIYEQY
len: 15; v_gene: TRBV9; j_gene: TRBJ2-1; CDR3aa: ASSPSGPGNNYNEQF
len: 14; v_gene: TRBV30; j_gene: TRBJ2-7; CDR3aa: AWSLPRQGGVYEQY
len: 14; v_gene: TRBV7-3; j_gene: TRBJ2-1; CDR3aa: ASSLASGSEYNEQF
len: 12; v_gene: TRBV7-8; j_gene: TRBJ1-5; CDR3aa: ASSLANSNQPQH
len: 14; v_gene: TRBV7-2; j_gene: TRBJ1-6; CDR3aa: ASSSPTGQSNSPLH
len: 12; v_gene: TRBV6-2/TRBV6-3; j_gene: TRBJ2-7; CDR3aa: ASSYSSGSYEQY
len: 12; v_gene: TRBV27; j_gene: TRBJ2-3; CDR3aa: ASSPVWATDTQY
len: 12; v_gene: TRBV4-2; j_gene: TRBJ2-3; CDR3aa: ASSHRDTTDTQY